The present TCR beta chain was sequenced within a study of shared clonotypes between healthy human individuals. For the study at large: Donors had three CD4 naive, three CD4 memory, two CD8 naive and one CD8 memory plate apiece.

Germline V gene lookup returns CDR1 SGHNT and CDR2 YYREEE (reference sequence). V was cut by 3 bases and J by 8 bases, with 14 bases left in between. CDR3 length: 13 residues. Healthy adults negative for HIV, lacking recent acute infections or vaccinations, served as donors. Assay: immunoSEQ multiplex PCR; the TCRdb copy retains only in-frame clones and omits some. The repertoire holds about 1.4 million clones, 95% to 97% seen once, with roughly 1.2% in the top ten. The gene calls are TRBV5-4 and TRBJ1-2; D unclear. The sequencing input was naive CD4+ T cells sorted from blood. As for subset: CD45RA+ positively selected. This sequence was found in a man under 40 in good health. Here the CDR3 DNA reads TGTGCCAGCAGCTCAACATACTCTGGGGGCTACACCTTC. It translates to CASSSTYSGGYTF.